This T cell receptor (beta chain) was sequenced for a study of cytomegalovirus exposure and HLA in healthy donors. CDR3 size: 15 residues. Unmatched junction bases numbered 5, after V lost 6 bases and J lost 5 bases. The germline gives CDR1 MNHNY, CDR2 SVGAGI (reference sequence). The PCR used 60 Vbeta and 13 Jbeta primers. The repertoire was sequenced with immunoSEQ multiplex PCR; TCRdb's copy has only in-frame clones and lacks some. The table has 150,000 or so clones, approximately 74% seen once. Sequenced: PBMCs. The clonotype was recovered from a man aged 25-40 years in good health and CMV-seronegative. The rearrangement joins TRBV6-6 to TRBJ2-2; 11 bases align to TRBD2. CDR3: CASSPTSGGTGELFF. CDR3 nucleotide sequence: TGTGCCAGCAGCCCTACTAGCGGGGGTACCGGGGAGCTGTTTTTT.